This TCR beta chain was obtained from a study of T-cell memory formation after mild COVID-19. The wider study: TCR clusters mostly belonged to single donors.

There are many counts of this clonotype. Its antigen is as yet unknown. TCRdb re-analysed the 5' RACE reads in MiXCR, keeping a single row per CDR3 protein. The sample includes 550,000 to 650,000 distinct CDR3 sequences, 15% to 20% of them seen just once. CDR3 size: 15 residues. V was pared by 6 bases and J by 6 bases, with 4 bases of the junction left unmatched. Study results and caveats: Prior to infection, memory already included some responding clones, suggesting cross-reactive memory joined. CD4+ bias marked clones expanding day 15 to 37, unlike balanced contracting clones. Contracting clones localized mainly to CM and EM when CD4+ and mainly to EMRA when CD8+.

This chain links TRBV12-3 or TRBV12-4 with TRBJ2-1; 14 nucleotides line up with TRBD2. The sequenced sample was PBMCs or a T cell subset sorted from them (not recorded which). The sequence came from an adult woman who had mild COVID-19 (a few samples of this study predate the infection). Cell type and time point are not known. Here the CDR3 DNA reads TGTGCCAGCAGCCGGGGACTAGCGGGAGTCAATGAGCAGTTCTTC. Residues: CASSRGLAGVNEQFF.